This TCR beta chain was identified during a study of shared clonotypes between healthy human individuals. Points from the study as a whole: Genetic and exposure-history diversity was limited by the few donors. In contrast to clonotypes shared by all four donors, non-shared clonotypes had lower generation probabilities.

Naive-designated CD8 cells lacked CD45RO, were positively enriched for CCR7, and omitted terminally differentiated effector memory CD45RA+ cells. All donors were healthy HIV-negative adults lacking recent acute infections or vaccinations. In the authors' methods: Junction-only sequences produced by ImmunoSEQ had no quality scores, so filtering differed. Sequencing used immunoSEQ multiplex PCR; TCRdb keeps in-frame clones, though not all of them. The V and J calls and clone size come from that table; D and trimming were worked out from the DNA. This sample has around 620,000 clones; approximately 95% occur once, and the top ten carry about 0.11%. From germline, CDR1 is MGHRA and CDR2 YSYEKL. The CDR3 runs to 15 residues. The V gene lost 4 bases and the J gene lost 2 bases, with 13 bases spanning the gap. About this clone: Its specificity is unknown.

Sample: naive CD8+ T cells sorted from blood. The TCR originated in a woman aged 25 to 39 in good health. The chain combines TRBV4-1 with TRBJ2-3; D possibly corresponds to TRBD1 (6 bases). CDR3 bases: TGCGCCAGCAGCCGCCGGACAGCTAACACAGATACGCAGTATTTT. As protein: CASSRRTANTDTQYF.